This paragraph covers one T cell receptor (beta chain) sequence. The antigen is unknown. With survey level as its setting, the immunoSEQ assay was v3.0. Clones were read by immunoSEQ multiplex PCR, and TCRdb kept only the in-frame ones, dropping some. The repertoire holds about 40,000 clones, about 90% seen once, with less than 4.5% in the top ten. This entry comes from a study of long-term antiretroviral therapy in people with HIV. Study observations and caveats: Versus controls, repertoires in people with HIV had narrower CDR3 length ranges.

Trimming pared 0 bases from V and 1 base from J, leaving 7 bases between. CDR1 SGHNT and CDR2 YYREEE come from the germline V gene (reference sequence). The CDR3 totals 14 residues. The TCR originated in a woman in her 50s with HIV. The specimen comprised unsorted PBMCs, sampled 1.2 years after starting antiretroviral therapy. The V call is TRBV5-4, the J call TRBJ2-5; D not certain. This chain's CDR3 is CASSLGGTQETQYF. CDR3 sequence (DNA): TGTGCCAGCAGCTTGGGTGGTACCCAAGAGACCCAGTACTTC.